A single T cell receptor beta chain is shown here with its context. PCR employed 60 Vbeta and 13 Jbeta primers. Method: immunoSEQ multiplex PCR; TCRdb's copy keeps in-frame clones and lacks some. The sample has tens of thousands of clones. These data originate in a study of cytomegalovirus exposure and HLA in healthy donors. The germline V gene has CDR1 SGHRS and CDR2 YFSETQ. The V gene end was trimmed by 5 bases and the J gene end by 2 bases; junction bases not matched to a gene: 7. The CDR3 extends over 16 amino acids. The sequencing sample was made of PBMCs. The V call is TRBV5-1, the J call TRBJ2-2, with TRBD2 matching 9 bases. The receptor was derived from a middle-aged woman in good health and CMV-seropositive. CDR3 in amino acids: CASREVAGVNTGELFF. In nucleotides, the CDR3 is TGCGCCAGCAGGGAAGTAGCGGGGGTCAACACCGGGGAGCTGTTTTTT.